The clone carrying this T cell receptor beta chain was seen repeatedly, ten times or more. The data are from a study of T-cell reconstitution after alpha-beta-depleted transplantation in children. Molecular barcoding with unique molecular identifiers was used for the TCRbeta library. One entry per CDR3 protein, called by TCRdb with MiXCR from the PCR reads. The sample carries 280,000 or so distinct CDR3 sequences, around a tenth recorded once. This CDR3 is 15 amino acids long. CDR1 SQVTM and CDR2 ANQGSEA come from the germline V gene. Trimming took 6 bases from V and 0 from J, leaving 15 bases between them.

The sequenced sample was peripheral blood, obtained 180 days after TCRalphabeta/CD19-depleted stem cell transplant. This chain connects TRBV29-1 to TRBJ2-1; D possibly corresponds to TRBD2 (7 bases). This TCR was sampled from a male patient aged 2 to 9 who had a stem cell transplant for chronic granulomatous disease, so the T cells may come from the graft donor. This CDR3 reads CSVRGGTRSYNEQFF. Here the CDR3 DNA reads TGCAGCGTACGCGGGGGCACACGCTCCTACAATGAGCAGTTCTTC.